Below are 26 T cell receptor beta chains sequenced from a single sample in a study of OX40 agonist ivuxolimab in advanced cancers. The table came from immunoSEQ multiplex PCR; TCRdb's copy has only in-frame clones and leaves some out. Altogether about 14,000 clones are present, around 81% being singletons, with the ten largest covering roughly 20%. Material: CD4+ or CD8+ T cells sorted from blood, obtained in a trial of the OX40 agonist ivuxolimab. These TCRs come from an adult with an advanced solid tumor such as melanoma, head and neck, liver or kidney cancer.

The chain combines TRBV7-8 with TRBJ2-1; no firm D call. The CDR3 is 13 amino acids. Trimming stripped 5 bases from V and 11 bases from J, with 16 bases between. CDR1 is SGHVS, CDR2 FQNEAQ, per germline. CDR3 residues: CASSRFLETQQFF. The DNA for the CDR3 is TGTGCCAGCAGCCGCTTCTTGGAGACTCAGCAGTTCTTC.

This chain uses TRBV10-1 with TRBJ2-5; 9 nucleotides agree with TRBD1. V was clipped by 1 base and J by 5 bases; unmatched bases: 5. The CDR3 spans 15 residues. Germline V lookup: CDR1 WNHNN, CDR2 SYGVQD (reference sequence). The CDR3, as DNA: TGCGCCAGCAGTGAGTACAGGGGGCCGGGGGAGACCCAGTACTTC. Translating it yields CASSEYRGPGETQYF.

This sequence joins TRBV28 and TRBJ1-1; D gene unclear. Trimming took 2 bases from V and 1 from J, leaving 8 bases between them. This CDR3 contains 14 residues. Germline lookup yields CDR1 MDHEN and CDR2 SYDVKM. CDR3 region: CASSLEQTNTEAFF. As DNA, the CDR3 is TGTGCCAGCAGTTTAGAACAGACGAACACTGAAGCTTTCTTT.

Concerning this clone: Since a far larger clone is one base different, this is likely a read error. The sample contains more than one DNA sequence encoding this CDR3. The gene calls are TRBV4-1 and TRBJ2-5; 10 bases are a match to TRBD2. The CDR3 is 16 amino acids. Germline values: CDR1 MGHRA, CDR2 YSYEKL. With V trimmed by 0 bases and J by 4 bases, 5 bases remained unmatched. The CDR3, as DNA: TGCGCCAGCAGCCAAGACTCTAGCGGGAGCCCAGAGACCCAGTACTTC. This encodes CASSQDSSGSPETQYF.

This clone was seen more than once but under ten times. The J gene is TRBJ2-2, the V gene TRBV11-3; 7 nucleotides line up with TRBD2. Germline CDR1 and CDR2: SGHNT and YENEEA. The CDR3 has 13 amino acids. Germline trimming cut 1 base from V and 9 bases from J; bases unmatched to any gene: 2. CDR3 coding DNA: TGTGCCAGCAGCTTAGCGGGAGGCTGGGAGCTGTTTTTT. It translates to CASSLAGGWELFF.

This rearrangement joins TRBV7-9 to TRBJ2-3, with 10 bases that match TRBD2. This CDR3 region has 16 residues. Trimming took 1 base from V and 5 from J; bases not matched to a gene: 6. Germline lookup yields CDR1 SEHNR and CDR2 FQNEAQ (reference sequence). CDR3 in DNA: TGTGCCAGCAGCTTAGTCCGGGGACTAGCGAAAGATACGCAGTATTTT. It translates to CASSLVRGLAKDTQYF.

The chain combines TRBV4-3 with TRBJ1-2; 7 positions match TRBD1. CDR3 length equals 14 residues. V was pared by 1 base and J by 2 bases, with 1 base of the junction left unmatched. From germline, CDR1 is LGHNA and CDR2 YSLEER. CDR3 DNA sequence: TGCGCCAGCAGCCAAGTGGGACAGAACTATGGCTACACCTTC. Its protein is CASSQVGQNYGYTF.

The CDR3 sequence: CASSDWEEDYYEQYF. DNA for the CDR3: TGTGCCAGCAGTGACTGGGAGGAGGATTACTACGAGCAGTACTTC. The J gene is TRBJ2-7, the V gene TRBV6-1; perhaps TRBD2 as D (6 bases). From germline, CDR1 is MNHNS and CDR2 SASEGT. CDR3 length equals 15 residues. Trimming left V 3 bases short and J 3 bases short, with 15 bases between.

The V gene is TRBV9, the J gene TRBJ2-7, with 8 bases aligning to TRBD1. V shed 3 bases, J shed 5 bases, and the junction held 7 bases outside the gene matches. This CDR3 is built from 14 residues. CDR1 and CDR2 from the germline V gene are SGDLS and YYNGEE. CDR3: CASSEGQGTHEQYF. CDR3 nucleotide sequence: TGTGCCAGCAGCGAAGGACAGGGTACCCACGAGCAGTACTTC.

V usage is TRBV27 and J usage is TRBJ1-1; 7 nucleotides line up with TRBD1. This CDR3 spans 15 amino acids. The V and J ends lost 3 bases and 3 bases, in that order; junction bases with no gene match: 7. Germline loops: CDR1 MNHEY, CDR2 SMNVEV (reference sequence). CDR3 sequence: CASSFQQGWDTEAFF. CDR3 bases: TGTGCCAGCAGTTTCCAACAGGGGTGGGACACTGAAGCTTTCTTT.

The V gene is TRBV7-8, the J gene TRBJ2-7, with TRBD1 matching over 7 bases. V lost 1 base to trimming and J lost 0 bases; unmatched junction nucleotides: 3. This CDR3 is built from 15 residues. Germline V gene sequence: CDR1 SGHVS, CDR2 FQNEAQ. CDR3 sequence reads: CASSLVGGTSYEQYF. The CDR3 DNA reads TGTGCCAGCAGCTTAGTAGGGGGCACCTCCTACGAGCAGTACTTC.

The gene calls are TRBV11-3 and TRBJ2-7, with 9 bases identical to TRBD2. Germline loops: CDR1 SGHNT, CDR2 YENEEA. The trim removed 7 bases at V and 3 bases at J, leaving 4 bases unmatched. The CDR3 runs 13 residues. CDR3 region: CASTGTSIYEQYF. CDR3 nucleotides: TGTGCCAGCACCGGGACTAGCATCTACGAGCAGTACTTC.

Only a few counts were recorded for this clone. The chain is built from TRBV5-1 and TRBJ2-5, with a weak D call TRBD1 (5 bases). CDR1 is SGHRS and CDR2 is YFSETQ in the germline V gene. Trimming cost V 0 bases and J 4 bases, with 13 bases left between them. The CDR3 runs 15 residues. Here the CDR3 DNA reads TGCGCCAGCAGCTTGGGGGGCCTTCCAAGAGAGACCCAGTACTTC. Its protein product is CASSLGGLPRETQYF.

The V and J genes are TRBV9 and TRBJ1-1, with 8 bases fitting TRBD1. Per the germline V gene, CDR1 is SGDLS and CDR2 is YYNGEE. With V trimmed by 4 bases and J by 7 bases, 6 bases remained unmatched. This CDR3 contains 13 residues. The CDR3 DNA sequence: TGTGCCAGCAGCCCCATGGACAGGGATGAAGCTTTCTTT. This translates into CASSPMDRDEAFF.

The V and J genes are TRBV27 and TRBJ2-5; 12 bases are shared with TRBD1. The CDR3 consists of 14 residues. Germline values: CDR1 MNHEY, CDR2 SMNVEV (reference sequence). V shed 7 bases, J shed 6 bases, and the junction held 6 bases outside the gene matches. The CDR3 here is CASKGTGGGKTQYF. The CDR3 DNA reads as TGTGCCAGCAAAGGGACAGGGGGCGGAAAGACCCAGTACTTC.

This chain connects TRBV28 to TRBJ2-7; 10 bases are shared with TRBD1. The CDR3 has 13 amino acids. Germline-derived CDR1 and CDR2 are MDHEN and SYDVKM. V shed 8 bases, J shed 5 bases, and the junction held 6 bases outside the gene matches. The CDR3 coding sequence is TGTGCCAGCTCTTGGGACAGGGGCGACGAGCAGTACTTC. Protein product: CASSWDRGDEQYF.

The rearrangement links TRBV28 to TRBJ2-2; 9 nucleotides agree with TRBD2. The trim removed 4 bases at V and 10 bases at J, leaving 19 bases unmatched. Germline CDR1 MDHEN, CDR2 SYDVKM. There are 18 residues in the CDR3. The CDR3 spells CASSSPELAGVRREELFF. Here the CDR3 DNA reads TGTGCCAGCAGTTCCCCCGAGTTAGCGGGAGTTCGAAGGGAGGAGCTGTTTTTT. The full variable domain, rest sourced from reference TRBV28 and TRBJ2-2, is DVKVTQSSRYLVKRTGEKVFLECVQDMDHENMFWYRQDPGLGLRLIYFSYDVKMKEKGDIPEGYSVSREKKERFSLILESASTNQTSMYLCASSSPELAGVRREELFFGEGSRLTVL.

This chain's CDR3 is CASSLGGVMQPQHF. The CDR3 nucleotides are TGTGCCAGCAGCCTCGGGGGAGTGATGCAGCCCCAGCATTTT. The chain uses TRBV27 and TRBJ1-5, with TRBD1 as a possible D gene (5 bases). The V gene's germline CDR1 is MNHEY and CDR2 SMNVEV (reference sequence). The CDR3 runs to 14 residues. The ends were cut back, 6 bases at V and 7 bases at J, with 16 bases in the middle.

This chain joins TRBV28 and TRBJ2-3, with D maybe TRBD2 (5 bases). The CDR3 totals 16 residues. Between the trimmed V and J ends, which lost 3 bases and 0 bases, there was a span of 13 bases. CDR1 is MDHEN and CDR2 is SYDVKM in the germline V gene. The CDR3 DNA reads TGTGCCAGCAGTTTGATGGTTCGGACTAGCACAGATACGCAGTATTTT. As protein: CASSLMVRTSTDTQYF.

The rearrangement joins TRBV5-4 to TRBJ1-1; D call uncertain. Germline CDR1 is SGHNT and CDR2 is YYREEE (reference sequence). CDR3 length equals 15 residues. V lost 4 bases to trimming and J lost 1 base, with 14 bases between them. The CDR3 sequence is CASSQVMGKNTEAFF. The CDR3 bases are TGTGCCAGCAGCCAAGTCATGGGAAAGAACACTGAAGCTTTCTTT.

The genes are TRBV6-5 and TRBJ2-3, with 11 nucleotides matching TRBD2. Trimming at V came to 8 bases and at J to 5 bases, leaving 6 bases not matched to a gene. CDR1 is MNHEY and CDR2 is SVGAGI in the germline V gene. The CDR3 extends over 14 amino acids. CDR3 DNA: TGTGCCAGCCAACTAGCGGGAGCAATAGATACGCAGTATTTT. This codes for CASQLAGAIDTQYF.

Comments on this clone: One junction end does not reproduce the germline sequence, and a read error may be involved. CDR3 DNA: TGCCGTGGGGCGCCGGCCACTGAAGCTTTCTTT. Its translation: CRGAPATEAFF. This rearrangement joins TRBV27 to TRBJ1-1; tentative D call: TRBD1 (5 bases). The CDR3 is made up of 11 amino acids. Germline V lookup: CDR1 MNHEY, CDR2 SMNVEV (reference sequence).

This sequence joins TRBV27 and TRBJ2-2, with 7 bases identical to TRBD2. The germline gives CDR1 MNHEY, CDR2 SMNVEV (reference sequence). The CDR3 consists of 15 residues. The junction had 8 bases not matched to a gene; V was cut back by 6 bases and J by 4 bases. The CDR3 loop reads CASRFSPGGTGELFF. DNA for the CDR3: TGTGCCAGCAGATTCTCTCCGGGGGGCACCGGGGAGCTGTTTTTT.

The chain links TRBV5-1 to TRBJ1-1; TRBD1 aligns across 10 bases. The CDR3 is made up of 14 amino acids. Losses at the gene ends were 3 bases for V and 7 bases for J; bases not matched to a gene: 6. CDR1 and CDR2 (germline): SGHRS, YFSETQ. CDR3 protein: CASSWAGTGDEAFF. The CDR3 DNA reads TGCGCCAGCAGCTGGGCCGGGACAGGGGATGAAGCTTTCTTT.

The genes are TRBV11-2 and TRBJ2-5; no definite D call. Per the germline V gene, CDR1 is SGHAT and CDR2 is FQNNGV. CDR3 length: 14 amino acids. Trimming cost V 1 base and J 1 base, with 7 bases left between them. For the CDR3, the DNA is TGTGCCAGCAGCTTAGTCCGGCTCCAAGAGACCCAGTACTTC. Translation: CASSLVRLQETQYF.

J is TRBJ2-7 and V is TRBV7-2; D remains unclear. CDR1 and CDR2 (germline): SGHTA, FQGNSA. V dropped 5 bases and J dropped 2 bases, with 13 bases sitting between them. This CDR3 spans 14 amino acids. The CDR3 DNA reads TGTGCCAGCAGCGCTCCGGGCCCCCCCTACGAGCAGTACTTC. The encoded protein is CASSAPGPPYEQYF.